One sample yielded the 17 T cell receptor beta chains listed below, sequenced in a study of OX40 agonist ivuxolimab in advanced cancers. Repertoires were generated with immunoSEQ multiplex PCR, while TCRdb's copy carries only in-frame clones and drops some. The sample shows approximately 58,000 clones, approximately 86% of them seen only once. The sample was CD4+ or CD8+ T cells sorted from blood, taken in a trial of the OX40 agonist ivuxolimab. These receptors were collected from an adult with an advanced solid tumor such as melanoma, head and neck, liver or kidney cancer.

The CDR3 region has the DNA TGCAGTGCCTACTTCGAGGGAGGCTACACCTTC. It translates to CSAYFEGGYTF. The genes are TRBV20-1 and TRBJ1-2; D remains ambiguous. Germline CDR1 and CDR2: DFQATT and SNEGSKA (reference sequence). The CDR3 is 11 amino acids. Trimming cost V 6 bases and J 8 bases, with 13 bases left between them.

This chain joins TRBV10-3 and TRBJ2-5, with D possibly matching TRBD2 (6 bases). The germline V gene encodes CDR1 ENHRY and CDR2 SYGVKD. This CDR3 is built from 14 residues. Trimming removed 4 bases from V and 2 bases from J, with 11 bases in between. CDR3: CAISVGGTQETQYF. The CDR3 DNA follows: TGTGCCATCAGTGTTGGCGGGACGCAAGAGACCCAGTACTTC.

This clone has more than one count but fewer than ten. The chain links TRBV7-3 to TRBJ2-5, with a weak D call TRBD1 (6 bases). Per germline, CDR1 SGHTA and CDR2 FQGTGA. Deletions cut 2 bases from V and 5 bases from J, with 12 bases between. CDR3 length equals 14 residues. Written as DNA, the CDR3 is TGTGCCAGCAGCTTATACGGACAGCGCGAGACCCAGTACTTC. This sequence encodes CASSLYGQRETQYF.

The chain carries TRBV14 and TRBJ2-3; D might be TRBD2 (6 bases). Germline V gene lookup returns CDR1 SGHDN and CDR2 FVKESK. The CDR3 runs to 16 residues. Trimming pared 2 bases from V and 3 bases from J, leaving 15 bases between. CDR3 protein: CASSQNSGIGTDTQYF. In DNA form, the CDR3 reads TGTGCCAGCAGCCAAAATAGCGGTATTGGGACAGATACGCAGTATTTT.

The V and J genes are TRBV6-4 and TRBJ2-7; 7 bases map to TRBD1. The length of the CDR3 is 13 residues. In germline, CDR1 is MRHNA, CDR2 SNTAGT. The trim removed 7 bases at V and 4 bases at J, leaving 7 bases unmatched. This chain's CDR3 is CASTPTGSYEQYF. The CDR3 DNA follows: TGTGCCAGCACCCCGACAGGGAGTTACGAGCAGTACTTC.

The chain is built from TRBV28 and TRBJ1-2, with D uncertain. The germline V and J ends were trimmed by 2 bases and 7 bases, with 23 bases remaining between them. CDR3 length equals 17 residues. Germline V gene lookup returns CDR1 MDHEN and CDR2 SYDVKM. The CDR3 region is CASSLPLKTVGRSGYTF. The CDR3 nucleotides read TGTGCCAGCAGTTTACCCTTAAAAACGGTCGGAAGGTCTGGCTACACCTTC.

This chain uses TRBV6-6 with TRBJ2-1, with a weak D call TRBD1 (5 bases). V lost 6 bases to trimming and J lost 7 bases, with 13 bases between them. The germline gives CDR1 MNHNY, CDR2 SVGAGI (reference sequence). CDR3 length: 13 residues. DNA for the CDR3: TGTGCCAGCAGATCGAGACAGATTAATGAGCAGTTCTTC. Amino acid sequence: CASRSRQINEQFF.

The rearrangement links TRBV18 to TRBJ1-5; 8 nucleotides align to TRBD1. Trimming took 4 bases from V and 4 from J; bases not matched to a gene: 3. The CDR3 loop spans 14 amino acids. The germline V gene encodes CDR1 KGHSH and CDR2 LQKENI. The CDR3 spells CASSLGQANQPQHF. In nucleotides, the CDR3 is TGTGCCAGCTCACTGGGACAGGCAAATCAGCCCCAGCATTTT.

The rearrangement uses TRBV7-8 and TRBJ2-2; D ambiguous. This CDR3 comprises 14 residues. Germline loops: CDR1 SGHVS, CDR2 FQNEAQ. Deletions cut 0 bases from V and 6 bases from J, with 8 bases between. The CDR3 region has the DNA TGTGCCAGCAGCTTAGCGTCTAGGGCCGGGGAGCTGTTTTTT. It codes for CASSLASRAGELFF.

CDR3 loop: CASSVTGRFRELFF. The DNA for the CDR3 is TGTGCCAGCAGCGTGACAGGGAGGTTCAGGGAGCTGTTTTTT. This rearrangement joins TRBV9 to TRBJ2-2, with D perhaps TRBD1 (7 bases). The CDR3 extends over 14 amino acids. Germline loops: CDR1 SGDLS, CDR2 YYNGEE. Trimming cost V 2 bases and J 9 bases, with 14 bases left between them.

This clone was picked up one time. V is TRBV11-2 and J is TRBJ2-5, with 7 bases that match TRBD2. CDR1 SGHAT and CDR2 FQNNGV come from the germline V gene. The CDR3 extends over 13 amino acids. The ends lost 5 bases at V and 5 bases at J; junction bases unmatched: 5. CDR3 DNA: TGTGCCAGCAGCCGACCCGGGGGGGAGACCCAGTACTTC. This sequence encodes CASSRPGGETQYF. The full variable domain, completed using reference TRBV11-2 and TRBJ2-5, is EAGVAQSPRYKIIEKRQSVAFWCNPISGHATLYWYQQILGQGPKLLIQFQNNGVVDDSQLPKDRFSAERLKGVDSTLKIQPAKLEDSAVYLCASSRPGGETQYFGPGTRLLVL.

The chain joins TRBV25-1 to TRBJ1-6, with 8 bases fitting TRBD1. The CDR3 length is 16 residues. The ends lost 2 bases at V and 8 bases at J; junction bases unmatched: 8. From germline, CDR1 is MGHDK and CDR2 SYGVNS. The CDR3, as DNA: TGTGCCAGCAGTGAACGGGAGGGGACAGGCGATTCACCCCTCCACTTT. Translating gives CASSEREGTGDSPLHF.

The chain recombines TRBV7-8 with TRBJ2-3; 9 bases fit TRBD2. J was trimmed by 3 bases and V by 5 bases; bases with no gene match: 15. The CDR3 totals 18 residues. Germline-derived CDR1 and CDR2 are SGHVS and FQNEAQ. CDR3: CASSQDRGREGRTDTQYF. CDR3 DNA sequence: TGTGCCAGCAGCCAGGACCGGGGGCGGGAGGGCCGGACAGATACGCAGTATTTT. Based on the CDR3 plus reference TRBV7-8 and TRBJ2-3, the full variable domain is GAGVSQSPRYKVAKRGQDVALRCDPISGHVSLFWYQQALGQGPEFLTYFQNEAQLDKSGLPSDRFFAERPEGSVSTLKIQRTQQEDSAVYLCASSQDRGREGRTDTQYFGPGTRLTVL.

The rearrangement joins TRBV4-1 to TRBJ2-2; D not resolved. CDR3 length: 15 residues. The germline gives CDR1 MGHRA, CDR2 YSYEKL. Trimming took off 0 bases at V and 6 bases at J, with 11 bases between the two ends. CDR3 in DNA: TGCGCCAGCAGCCAAGATATGCGTCAGGCCGGGGAGCTGTTTTTT. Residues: CASSQDMRQAGELFF.

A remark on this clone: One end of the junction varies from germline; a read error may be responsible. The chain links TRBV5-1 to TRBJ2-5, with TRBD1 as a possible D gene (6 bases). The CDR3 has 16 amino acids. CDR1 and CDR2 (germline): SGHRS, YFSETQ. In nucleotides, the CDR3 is TGCGCCAGCAGTTTGGGACGCAGGGGCCAGGGGGAGACCCAGTACTTC. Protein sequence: CASSLGRRGQGETQYF.

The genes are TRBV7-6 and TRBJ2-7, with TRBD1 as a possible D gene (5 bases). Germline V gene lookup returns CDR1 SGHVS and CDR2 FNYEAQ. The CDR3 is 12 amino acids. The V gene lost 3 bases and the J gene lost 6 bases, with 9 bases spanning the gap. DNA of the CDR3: TGTGCCAGCAGCTTCTCTCAGGGCGAGCAGTACTTC. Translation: CASSFSQGEQYF.

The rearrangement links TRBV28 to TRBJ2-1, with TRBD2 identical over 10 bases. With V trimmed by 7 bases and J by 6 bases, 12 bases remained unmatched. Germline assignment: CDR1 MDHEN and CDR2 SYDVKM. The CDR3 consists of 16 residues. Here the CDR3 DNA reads TGTGCCAGCACGAAGGGGCAGCGGGAGGGCCGCAATGAGCAGTTCTTC. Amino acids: CASTKGQREGRNEQFF. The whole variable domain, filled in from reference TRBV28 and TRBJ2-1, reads DVKVTQSSRYLVKRTGEKVFLECVQDMDHENMFWYRQDPGLGLRLIYFSYDVKMKEKGDIPEGYSVSREKKERFSLILESASTNQTSMYLCASTKGQREGRNEQFFGPGTRLTVL.